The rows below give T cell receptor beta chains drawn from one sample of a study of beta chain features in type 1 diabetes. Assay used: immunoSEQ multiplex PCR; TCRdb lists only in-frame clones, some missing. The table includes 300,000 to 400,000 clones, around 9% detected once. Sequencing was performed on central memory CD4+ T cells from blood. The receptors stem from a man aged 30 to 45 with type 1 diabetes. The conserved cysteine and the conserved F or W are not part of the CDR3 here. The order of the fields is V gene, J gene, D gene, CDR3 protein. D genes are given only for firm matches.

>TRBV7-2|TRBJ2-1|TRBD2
ASSLRLAGVYNEQF
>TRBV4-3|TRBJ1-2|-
ASSQAQEDYGYT
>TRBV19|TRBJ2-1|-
ASNLGEAAYNEQF
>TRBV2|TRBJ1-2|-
ASSDGHYGYT
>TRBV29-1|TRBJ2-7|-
SVEEAYEQY
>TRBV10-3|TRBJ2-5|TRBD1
AISGGTGVETQY
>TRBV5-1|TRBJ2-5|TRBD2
ASSPNRGGPEETQY
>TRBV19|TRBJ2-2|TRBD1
ASSIGRTGTPGNTGELF
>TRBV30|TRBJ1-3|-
AWSRDKSGNTIY
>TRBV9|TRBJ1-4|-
ASSVSVSTNEKLF
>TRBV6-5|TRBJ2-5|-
ASRGVQETQY
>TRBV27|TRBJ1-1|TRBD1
ASSFLRQGKAF
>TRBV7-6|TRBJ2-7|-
ASSSGRTGEQY
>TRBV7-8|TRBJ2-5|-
ASSLGGGGQETQY
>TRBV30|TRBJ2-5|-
AWRGGETQY
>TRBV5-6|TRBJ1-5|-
ASSLQGFDQPQH
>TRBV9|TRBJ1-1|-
ASSVVAGTEAF
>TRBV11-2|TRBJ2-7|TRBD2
ASSPTLSGGNYEQY
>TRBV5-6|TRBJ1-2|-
ASSSGFYGYT
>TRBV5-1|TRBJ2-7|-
ASSPRAGGTYEQY
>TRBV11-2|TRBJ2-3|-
ASSFSYSQGADTQY
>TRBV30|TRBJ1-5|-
AWEQGGNQPQH
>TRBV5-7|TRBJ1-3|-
ASSLARRGNTIY
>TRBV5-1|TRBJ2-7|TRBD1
ASSLDPGGSEQY
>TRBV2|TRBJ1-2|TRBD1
ASRTSDRANYGYT
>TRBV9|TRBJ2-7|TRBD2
ASSVEAGDYEQY
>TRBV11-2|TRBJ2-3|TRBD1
ASSSGQGPDTQY
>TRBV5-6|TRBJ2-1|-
ASSLLISDQGYNEQF
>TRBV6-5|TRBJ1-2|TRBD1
ASSEQGNGYGYT
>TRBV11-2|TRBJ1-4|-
ASSLAGIDEKLF
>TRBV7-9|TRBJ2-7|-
ASSSDSYTYEQY
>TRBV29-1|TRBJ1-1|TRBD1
SSRDRGMNTEAF
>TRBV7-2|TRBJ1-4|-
ASSPDRSEKLF
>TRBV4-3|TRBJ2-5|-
ASSQGGTREETQY
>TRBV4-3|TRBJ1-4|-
ASSRGAGEKLF
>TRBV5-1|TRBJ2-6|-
ASSSSSSGANVLT
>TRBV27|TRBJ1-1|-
ASSLIWGGEAF
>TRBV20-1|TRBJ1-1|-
SASDVSEAF
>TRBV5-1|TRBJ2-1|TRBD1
ASSWRTGLNEQF
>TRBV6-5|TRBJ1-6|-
AVRTEYNSPLH
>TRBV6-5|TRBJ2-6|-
ASSSMDSGANVLT
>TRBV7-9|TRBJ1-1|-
ASSLEDLGTEAF
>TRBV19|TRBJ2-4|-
ASSPRGLNIQY
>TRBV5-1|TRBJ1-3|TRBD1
ASSFLPGQDSGNTIY
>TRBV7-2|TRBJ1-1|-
ASSSEQNTEAF
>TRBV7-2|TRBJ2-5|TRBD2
ASSRTSGETQY
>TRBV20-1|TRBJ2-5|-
SARGGPTQY
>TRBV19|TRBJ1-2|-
ASSIGAQEWEGYT
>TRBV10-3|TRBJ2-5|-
AISDWGGDSKGLPETQY
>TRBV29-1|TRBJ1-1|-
SGMTGMNTEAF
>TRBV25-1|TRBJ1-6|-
ASSAGSGDSPLH
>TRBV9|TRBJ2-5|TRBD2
ASSPGRGGDVAETQY